This T cell receptor beta chain was identified during a study of T cell responses to AZD1222 COVID-19 vaccine. Looked up from germline, CDR1 is MDHEN and CDR2 is SYDVKM. V gave up 5 bases and J gave up 2 bases, with 10 bases separating them. This CDR3 has 14 residues. Assay: immunoSEQ multiplex PCR; the TCRdb copy retains only in-frame clones and omits some. The sample has some 150,000 clones, over 90% seen once; the top ten hold less than 6.5%. This clonotype was obtained from an adult in good health. The material sequenced was peripheral blood, taken on day 0 of AZD1222 vaccination. The J gene is TRBJ1-5, the V gene TRBV28; no clear D. CDR3 nucleotides: TGTGCCAGCAGTGGACCATCGGGCAATCAGCCCCAGCATTTT. Its protein product is CASSGPSGNQPQHF.